One sample yielded the 24 T cell receptor beta chains listed below, sequenced in a study of shared clonotypes between healthy human individuals (dated by TCRdb to the early 2020s). Library generation was performed with the immunoSEQ multiplex PCR assay. Imported from immuneACCESS, the table was reduced by TCRdb to in-frame sequences with V and J called. These copies leave out some clones; in studies compared against another copy, an unresolved V gene accounts for under half, and the cause of the remainder is not known. For this sample the table gives a few million clones, of which approximately 95% were detected only once. The top ten hold about 0.39% of the sample. The sequencing sample was made of naive CD4+ T cells from PBMCs. Read against the paper, the sample's cell subset or site label means: CD45RA+ positively selected. The source of these receptors is a man in his late teens or twenties in good health. Some clones in this sample may be carry-over from other donors' samples.

The V gene is TRBV9, the J gene TRBJ2-1; tentative D call: TRBD2 (5 bases). Trimming left V 3 bases short and J 11 bases short, with 9 bases between. CDR3 size: 11 residues. CDR1 and CDR2 (germline): SGDLS, YYNGEE. The DNA for the CDR3 is TGTGCCAGCAGCGCCCTCGGGAAGCAGTTCTTC. It codes for CASSALGKQFF.

This chain joins TRBV5-5 and TRBJ2-2; D remains ambiguous. The CDR3 sequence is 13 residues long. From germline, CDR1 is SGHKS and CDR2 YYEKEE (reference sequence). With 2 bases removed from V and 6 bases from J, the gap between germline ends came to 8 bases. Written as DNA, the CDR3 is TGTGCCAGCAGCTTCGTCAGTGCCGGGGAGCTGTTTTTT. This encodes CASSFVSAGELFF.

The rearrangement links TRBV6-5 to TRBJ2-5; D remains unclear. This CDR3 is built from 13 residues. CDR1 is MNHEY, CDR2 SVGAGI, per germline. Trimming pared 6 bases from V and 2 bases from J, leaving 10 bases between. CDR3 in DNA: TGTGCCAGCAGAAACAGACTTCAAGAGACCCAGTACTTC. This sequence encodes CASRNRLQETQYF.

The V gene is TRBV10-3, the J gene TRBJ2-5; no firm D call. Germline V gene data show CDR1 as ENHRY and CDR2 as SYGVKD. The CDR3 runs 11 residues. V was trimmed by 6 bases and J by 3 bases, leaving 5 bases between them. This CDR3 reads CAIRKEETQYF. CDR3 in DNA: TGTGCCATCAGGAAGGAAGAGACCCAGTACTTC.

As regards this clone: Other DNA sequences in this specimen translate into the identical CDR3. The chain joins TRBV9 to TRBJ2-3; D remains unclear. This CDR3 contains 14 residues. The germline V and J ends were trimmed by 0 bases and 2 bases, with 7 bases remaining between them. CDR1 is SGDLS, CDR2 YYNGEE, per germline. In DNA, the CDR3 is TGTGCCAGCAGCGTAGATTTGGCCACAGATACGCAGTATTTT. It is translated as CASSVDLATDTQYF.

The CDR3 DNA follows: TGTGCCAGCAGCTTAAAGGGACTCGGCTACGAGCAGTACTTC. This encodes CASSLKGLGYEQYF. The J gene is TRBJ2-7, the V gene TRBV7-2, with a possible D match to TRBD2 (6 bases). The CDR3 is 14 amino acids. The germline V and J ends were trimmed by 2 bases and 3 bases, with 11 bases remaining between them. Germline V lookup: CDR1 SGHTA, CDR2 FQGNSA.

The chain uses TRBV28 and TRBJ2-3, with TRBD2 matching over 9 bases. Unmatched junction bases numbered 6, after V lost 3 bases and J lost 2 bases. The CDR3 sequence is 16 residues long. CDR1 and CDR2 from the germline V gene are MDHEN and SYDVKM. The CDR3 coding sequence is TGTGCCAGCAGTTTTCTAGCGGGATCCGCCACAGATACGCAGTATTTT. Translating it yields CASSFLAGSATDTQYF.

This chain links TRBV4-1 with TRBJ2-6; possible D gene TRBD2, 7 bases. CDR3 length equals 18 residues. V dropped 4 bases and J dropped 2 bases, with 18 bases sitting between them. The germline CDR1 and CDR2 sequences are MGHRA and YSYEKL. The CDR3 region is CASSPAGSGAPGANVLTF. CDR3 nucleotide sequence: TGCGCCAGCAGCCCAGCGGGGTCGGGGGCGCCTGGGGCCAACGTCCTGACTTTC.

The sample holds one count of this clone. DNA of the CDR3: TGTGCCAGAAGCTTGGGGCCGGACAGTTATAGCAATCAGCCCCAGCATTTT. Translated, it gives CARSLGPDSYSNQPQHF. The V gene is TRBV5-3, the J gene TRBJ1-5; D might be TRBD1 (6 bases). TRBV5-3 is an open reading frame, and its role is uncertain. The CDR3 consists of 17 residues. Trimming took off 0 bases at V and 0 bases at J, with 13 bases between the two ends.

This chain uses TRBV4-1 with TRBJ1-5, with 8 positions matching TRBD1. Per the germline V gene, CDR1 is MGHRA and CDR2 is YSYEKL. This CDR3 contains 15 residues. J was trimmed by 5 bases and V by 3 bases; bases with no gene match: 6. In DNA form, the CDR3 reads TGCGCCAGCAGCCATCTCGGACAGGGTTATCAGCCCCAGCATTTT. It specifies CASSHLGQGYQPQHF.

This clone appeared a single time. This chain joins TRBV15 and TRBJ2-2; 7 bases are shared with TRBD1. Germline trimming cut 0 bases from V and 5 bases from J; bases unmatched to any gene: 6. The CDR3 sequence is 16 residues long. From germline, CDR1 is LNHNV and CDR2 YYDKDF (reference sequence). CDR3 nucleotide sequence: TGTGCCACCAGCAGAGATGGTGTCAGGGGGACCGGGGAGCTGTTTTTT. Translating gives CATSRDGVRGTGELFF.

V and J are TRBV4-2 and TRBJ2-7; no definite D call. CDR1 is LGHNA and CDR2 is YNFKEQ in the germline V gene. The CDR3 contains 15 residues. V was cut by 0 bases and J by 4 bases, with 13 bases left in between. CDR3 DNA sequence: TGTGCCAGCAGCCAAGATGCGAACGTCTTTTACGAGCAGTACTTC. The encoded protein is CASSQDANVFYEQYF.

The CDR3 DNA reads as TGTGCCAGCAGTTACTCGAAAAGTTCGTGGGAGACCCAGTACTTC. Encoded protein: CASSYSKSSWETQYF. The chain couples TRBV6-5 to TRBJ2-5, with unresolved D. In germline, CDR1 is MNHEY, CDR2 SVGAGI. The ends were cut back, 0 bases at V and 5 bases at J, with 13 bases in the middle. The CDR3 is made up of 15 amino acids.

The DNA for the CDR3 is TGTGCCAGCAGCTTTTTGTCAGGGGAGCAGTACTTC. Amino acids: CASSFLSGEQYF. The rearrangement uses TRBV11-2 and TRBJ2-7, with D tentatively TRBD1 (5 bases). Germline CDR1 reads SGHAT; CDR2 reads FQNNGV. V lost 3 bases to trimming and J lost 7 bases, with 10 bases between them. This CDR3 comprises 12 residues.

The rearrangement joins TRBV25-1 to TRBJ1-1, with 7 bases identical to TRBD1. Germline CDR1 MGHDK, CDR2 SYGVNS. This CDR3 is 13 amino acids long. Germline trimming cut 2 bases from V and 8 bases from J; bases unmatched to any gene: 5. CDR3 residues: CASSENFRGEAFF. In nucleotides, the CDR3 is TGTGCCAGCAGTGAAAATTTCAGGGGGGAAGCTTTCTTT.

The chain combines TRBV28 with TRBJ1-2; D ambiguous. The germline CDR1 and CDR2 sequences are MDHEN and SYDVKM. V was clipped by 3 bases and J by 7 bases, with 15 bases between them. The CDR3 is 14 residues long. CDR3 sequence reads: CASSFASRGAGYTF. As DNA, the CDR3 is TGTGCCAGCAGTTTCGCCTCCCGGGGTGCTGGCTACACCTTC.

CDR3 sequence (DNA): TGTGCCAGTCACTTCGGGGGGACTAGCAATGAGCAGTTCTTC. It codes for CASHFGGTSNEQFF. This chain joins TRBV28 and TRBJ2-1; 8 nucleotides match TRBD2. Unmatched junction bases numbered 10, after V lost 9 bases and J lost 6 bases. CDR3 length: 14 residues. CDR1 is MDHEN, CDR2 SYDVKM, per germline.

The chain couples TRBV11-2 to TRBJ2-3; 12 bases match TRBD2. Germline trimming cut 2 bases from V and 2 bases from J; bases unmatched to any gene: 5. Germline V gives CDR1 SGHAT, CDR2 FQNNGV. CDR3 length: 17 residues. This CDR3 is CASSLMRLAGATDTQYF. The CDR3 bases are TGTGCCAGCAGCTTAATGCGACTAGCGGGAGCCACAGATACGCAGTATTTT.

The chain joins TRBV27 to TRBJ2-7; 9 nucleotides match TRBD1. The CDR3 consists of 14 residues. Germline lookup yields CDR1 MNHEY and CDR2 SMNVEV (reference sequence). Trimming took 5 bases from V and 3 from J; bases not matched to a gene: 5. This chain's CDR3 is CASSQQGAGYEQYF. CDR3 bases: TGTGCCAGCAGTCAACAGGGGGCAGGCTACGAGCAGTACTTC.

J is TRBJ2-1 and V is TRBV7-3, with a tentative D call TRBD2 (7 bases). The germline V and J ends were trimmed by 4 bases and 7 bases, with 23 bases remaining between them. This CDR3 comprises 17 residues. Germline V lookup: CDR1 SGHTA, CDR2 FQGTGA. CDR3: CASSSALGAGAWNEQFF. The CDR3 nucleotides read TGTGCCAGCAGCTCCGCGTTAGGGGCGGGGGCGTGGAATGAGCAGTTCTTC. Full variable domain (rest looked up from reference TRBV7-3 and TRBJ2-1): GAGVSQTPSNKVTEKGKYVELRCDPISGHTALYWYRQSLGQGPEFLIYFQGTGAADDSGLPNDRFFAVRPEGSVSTLKIQRTERGDSAVYLCASSSALGAGAWNEQFFGPGTRLTVL.

The chain employs TRBV6-1 and TRBJ2-7; 8 bases line up with TRBD1. Germline lookup yields CDR1 MNHNS and CDR2 SASEGT. The length of the CDR3 is 15 residues. V was clipped by 3 bases and J by 1 base; unmatched bases: 5. The CDR3: CASSETRQGSYEQYF. The CDR3 coding sequence is TGTGCCAGCAGTGAGACCCGACAGGGGTCCTACGAGCAGTACTTC.

The chain recombines TRBV5-1 with TRBJ2-5; 9 positions agree with TRBD2. V lost 4 bases to trimming and J lost 2 bases; unmatched junction nucleotides: 6. Germline V gives CDR1 SGHRS, CDR2 YFSETQ. CDR3 length: 15 residues. The CDR3: CASSPVTSGQETQYF. The CDR3 DNA reads TGCGCCAGCAGCCCGGTGACTAGCGGTCAAGAGACCCAGTACTTC. Combining the CDR3 with reference TRBV5-1 and TRBJ2-5 gives the whole variable domain KAGVTQTPRYLIKTRGQQVTLSCSPISGHRSVSWYQQTPGQGLQFLFEYFSETQRNKGNFPGRFSGRQFSNSRSEMNVSTLELGDSALYLCASSPVTSGQETQYFGPGTRLLVL.

This chain joins TRBV7-4 and TRBJ2-7; D is unclear. Germline CDR1 and CDR2: SGHVT and SQSDAQ. The germline V and J ends were trimmed by 2 bases and 0 bases, with 5 bases remaining between them. CDR3 length: 13 residues. CDR3 amino acids: CASSLHSSYEQYF. The CDR3 coding sequence is TGTGCCAGCAGCTTACACAGCTCCTACGAGCAGTACTTC.

V usage is TRBV4-3 and J usage is TRBJ2-3; weak D call: TRBD2 (6 bases). The germline V gene encodes CDR1 LGHNA and CDR2 YSLEER. The CDR3 length is 17 residues. Between the trimmed V and J ends, which lost 1 base and 8 bases, there was a span of 22 bases. CDR3 nucleotides: TGCGCCAGCAGCCAAGCGATTGGGGACTTAGGGTACGTTACGCAGTATTTT. As protein: CASSQAIGDLGYVTQYF.